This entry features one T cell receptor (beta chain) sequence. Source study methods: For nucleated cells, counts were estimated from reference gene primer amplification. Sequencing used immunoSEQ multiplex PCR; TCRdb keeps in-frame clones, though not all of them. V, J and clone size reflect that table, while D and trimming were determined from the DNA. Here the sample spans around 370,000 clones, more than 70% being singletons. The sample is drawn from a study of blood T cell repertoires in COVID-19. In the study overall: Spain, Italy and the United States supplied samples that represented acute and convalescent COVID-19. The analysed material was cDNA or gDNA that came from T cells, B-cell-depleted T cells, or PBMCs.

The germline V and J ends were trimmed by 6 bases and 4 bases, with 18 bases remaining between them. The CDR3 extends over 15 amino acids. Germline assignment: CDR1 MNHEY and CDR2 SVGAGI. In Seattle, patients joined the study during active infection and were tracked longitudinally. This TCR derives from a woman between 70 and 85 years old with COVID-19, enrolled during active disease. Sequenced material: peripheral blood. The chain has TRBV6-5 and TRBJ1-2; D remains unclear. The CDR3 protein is CASSQNGRLFYGYTF. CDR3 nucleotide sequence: TGTGCCAGCAGCCAAAACGGTCGCTTATTCTATGGCTACACCTTC.